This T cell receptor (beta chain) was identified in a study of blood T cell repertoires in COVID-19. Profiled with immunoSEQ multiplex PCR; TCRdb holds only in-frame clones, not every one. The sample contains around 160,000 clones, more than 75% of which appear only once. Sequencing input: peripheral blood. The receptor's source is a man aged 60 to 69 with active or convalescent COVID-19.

Written as DNA, the CDR3 is TGTGCCAGCAGGCAGGGGGTGACCTATGGCTACACCTTC. This sequence encodes CASRQGVTYGYTF. V and J are TRBV6-5 and TRBJ1-2; 7 positions match TRBD1. This CDR3 spans 13 amino acids. J lost 4 bases, V lost 6 bases, and 5 bases had no gene match. The germline V gene has CDR1 MNHEY and CDR2 SVGAGI.